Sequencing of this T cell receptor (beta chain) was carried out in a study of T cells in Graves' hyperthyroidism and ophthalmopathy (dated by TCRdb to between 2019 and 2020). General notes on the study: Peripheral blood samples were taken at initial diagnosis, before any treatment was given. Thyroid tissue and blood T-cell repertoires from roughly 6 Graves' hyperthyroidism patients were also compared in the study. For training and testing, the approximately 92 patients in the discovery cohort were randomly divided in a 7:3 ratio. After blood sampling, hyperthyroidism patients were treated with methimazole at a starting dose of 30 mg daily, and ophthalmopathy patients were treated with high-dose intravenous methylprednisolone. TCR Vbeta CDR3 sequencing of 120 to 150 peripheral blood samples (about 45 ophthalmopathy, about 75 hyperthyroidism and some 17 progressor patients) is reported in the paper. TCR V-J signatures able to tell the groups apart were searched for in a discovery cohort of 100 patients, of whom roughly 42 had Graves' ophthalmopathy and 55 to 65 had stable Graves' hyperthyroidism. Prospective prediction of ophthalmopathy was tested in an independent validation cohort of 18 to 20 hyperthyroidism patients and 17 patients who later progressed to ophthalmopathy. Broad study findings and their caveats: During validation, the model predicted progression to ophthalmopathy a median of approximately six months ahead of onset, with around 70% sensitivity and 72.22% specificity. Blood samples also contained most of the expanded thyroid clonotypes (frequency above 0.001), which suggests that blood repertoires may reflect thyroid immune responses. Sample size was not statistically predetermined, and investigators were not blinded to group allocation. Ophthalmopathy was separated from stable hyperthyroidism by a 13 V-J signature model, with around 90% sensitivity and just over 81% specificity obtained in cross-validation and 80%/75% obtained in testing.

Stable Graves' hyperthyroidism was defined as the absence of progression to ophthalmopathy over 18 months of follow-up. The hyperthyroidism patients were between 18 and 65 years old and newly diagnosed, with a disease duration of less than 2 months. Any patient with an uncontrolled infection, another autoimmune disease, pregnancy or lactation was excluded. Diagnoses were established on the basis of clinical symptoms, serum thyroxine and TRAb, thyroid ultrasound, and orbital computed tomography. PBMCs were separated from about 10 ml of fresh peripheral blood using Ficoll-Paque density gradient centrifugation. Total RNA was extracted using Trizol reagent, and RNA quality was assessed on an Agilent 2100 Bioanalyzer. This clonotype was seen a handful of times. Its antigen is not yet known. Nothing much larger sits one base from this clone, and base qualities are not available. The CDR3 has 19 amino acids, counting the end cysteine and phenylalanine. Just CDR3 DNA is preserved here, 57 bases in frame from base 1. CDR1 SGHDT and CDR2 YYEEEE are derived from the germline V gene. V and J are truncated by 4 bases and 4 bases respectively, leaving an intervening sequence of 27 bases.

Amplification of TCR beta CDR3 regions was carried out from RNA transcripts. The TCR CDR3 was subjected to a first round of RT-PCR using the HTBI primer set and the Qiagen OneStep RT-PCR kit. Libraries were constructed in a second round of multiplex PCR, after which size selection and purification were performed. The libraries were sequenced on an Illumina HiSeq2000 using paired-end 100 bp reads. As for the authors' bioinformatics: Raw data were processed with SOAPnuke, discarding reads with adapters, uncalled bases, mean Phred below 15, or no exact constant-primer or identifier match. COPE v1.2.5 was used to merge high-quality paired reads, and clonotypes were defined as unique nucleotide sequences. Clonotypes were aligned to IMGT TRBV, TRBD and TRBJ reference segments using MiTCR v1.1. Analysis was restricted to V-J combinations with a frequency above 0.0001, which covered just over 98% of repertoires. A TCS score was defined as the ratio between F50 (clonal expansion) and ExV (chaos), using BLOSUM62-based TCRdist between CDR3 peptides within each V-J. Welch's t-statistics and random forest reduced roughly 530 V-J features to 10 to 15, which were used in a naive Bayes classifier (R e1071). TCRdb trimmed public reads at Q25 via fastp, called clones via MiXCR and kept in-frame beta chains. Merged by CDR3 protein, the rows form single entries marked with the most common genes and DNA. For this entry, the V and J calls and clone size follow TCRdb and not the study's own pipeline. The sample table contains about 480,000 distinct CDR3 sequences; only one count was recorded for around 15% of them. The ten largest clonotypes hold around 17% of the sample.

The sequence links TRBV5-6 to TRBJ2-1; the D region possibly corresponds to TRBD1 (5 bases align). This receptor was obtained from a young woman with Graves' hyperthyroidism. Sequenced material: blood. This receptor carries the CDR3 CASSQDWAGLRIGYNEQFF. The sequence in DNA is TGTGCCAGCAGCCAAGATTGGGCAGGGCTACGCATCGGGTACAATGAGCAGTTCTTC.